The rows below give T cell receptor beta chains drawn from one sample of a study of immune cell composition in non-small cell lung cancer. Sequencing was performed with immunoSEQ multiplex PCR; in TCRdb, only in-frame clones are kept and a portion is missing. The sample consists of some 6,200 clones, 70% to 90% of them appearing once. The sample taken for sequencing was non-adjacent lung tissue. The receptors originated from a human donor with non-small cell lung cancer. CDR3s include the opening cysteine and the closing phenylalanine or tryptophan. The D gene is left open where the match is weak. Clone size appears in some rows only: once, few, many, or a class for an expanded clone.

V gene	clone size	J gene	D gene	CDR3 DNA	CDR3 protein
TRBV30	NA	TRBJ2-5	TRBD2	TGTGCCTGGACCAAGACTAGCGGAATCCAAGAGACCCAGTACTTC	CAWTKTSGIQETQYF
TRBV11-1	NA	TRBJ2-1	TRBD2	TGTGCCAGCAGCTTAAGACTAGCGGGAGGGCCCTCTGGGGGCAATGAGCAGTTCTTC	CASSLRLAGGPSGGNEQFF
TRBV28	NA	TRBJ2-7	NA	TGTGCCAGCAGTTTGTCCAGATTCCACGAGCAGTACTTC	CASSLSRFHEQYF
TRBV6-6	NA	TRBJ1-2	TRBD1	TGTGCCAGCACCCGGGGACAGACCTATGGCTACACCTTC	CASTRGQTYGYTF
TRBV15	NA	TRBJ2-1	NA	TGTGCCACCAGCAGAGCTCTAGGTTACAATGAGCAGTTCTTC	CATSRALGYNEQFF
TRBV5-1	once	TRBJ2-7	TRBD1	TGCGCCAGCAGCCCCGGGACAGGGGTGGCCTACGAGCAGTACTTC	CASSPGTGVAYEQYF
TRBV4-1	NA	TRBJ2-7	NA	TGCGCCAGCAGCCAACTTCTCGTCCCTAACTCCTACGAGCAGTACTTC	CASSQLLVPNSYEQYF
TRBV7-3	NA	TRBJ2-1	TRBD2	TGTGCCAGCAGCTTTACTAGCGGGAGAGGCGGTGAGCAGTTCTTC	CASSFTSGRGGEQFF
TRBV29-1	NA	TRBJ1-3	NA	TGCAGCGTTGTCTCGGTTTCTGGAAACACCATATATTTT	CSVVSVSGNTIYF
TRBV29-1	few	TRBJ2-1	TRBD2	TGCAGCGCGGGGGGGTTGAATGAGCAGTTCTTC	CSAGGLNEQFF
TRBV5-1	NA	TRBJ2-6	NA	TGCGCCAGCAGCTTACAGGGAGCGACTGGGGCCAACGTCCTGACTTTC	CASSLQGATGANVLTF
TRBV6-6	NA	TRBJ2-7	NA	TGTGCCAGCAGTCCCCGGGACAATCCCTACGAGCAGTACTTC	CASSPRDNPYEQYF
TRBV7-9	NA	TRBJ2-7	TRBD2	TGTGCCAGCAGCTTAAGGTCTAGCGGGAGCCACGAGCAGTACTTC	CASSLRSSGSHEQYF
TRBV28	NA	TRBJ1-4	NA	TGTGCCAGCAGTCCCCCGGGTAGGGGACTTAATGAAAAACTGTTTTTT	CASSPPGRGLNEKLFF
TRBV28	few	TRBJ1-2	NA	TGTGCCAGCAGTTTAAGTTCAGGGATCTATGGCTACACCTTC	CASSLSSGIYGYTF
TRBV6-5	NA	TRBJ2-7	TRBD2	TGTGCCAGCAGTTATGCGACGGCGGGAGGGGACGAGCAGTACTTC	CASSYATAGGDEQYF